The next 25 T cell receptor beta chains were all read from a single sample in a study of T cell responses to AZD1222 COVID-19 vaccine. Some clones are missing from TCRdb's copy, which holds only in-frame ones; the method was immunoSEQ multiplex PCR. The sample lists around 150,000 clones, roughly 92% occurring once. The sequences come from peripheral blood, collected on day 0 of AZD1222 vaccination. These receptors originate from an adult in good health.

A few counts support this clone. This sample includes further DNA sequences coding for the same CDR3. The chain combines TRBV28 with TRBJ2-7; D perhaps matches TRBD2 (6 bases). Germline V gives CDR1 MDHEN, CDR2 SYDVKM. V lost 6 bases to trimming and J lost 4 bases, with 7 bases between them. CDR3 length: 11 amino acids. DNA for the CDR3: TGTGCCAGCAGGGGGGGATACGAGCAGTACTTC. Its translation: CASRGGYEQYF.

This clone was seen only a few times. The rearrangement links TRBV5-1 to TRBJ2-5, with D perhaps TRBD1 (5 bases). The length of the CDR3 is 14 residues. In germline, CDR1 is SGHRS, CDR2 YFSETQ. Trimming took off 0 bases at V and 9 bases at J, with 15 bases between the two ends. CDR3: CASSLEPAEGAQYF. DNA for the CDR3: TGCGCCAGCAGCTTGGAGCCAGCTGAAGGGGCCCAGTACTTC. The whole variable domain, filled in from reference TRBV5-1 and TRBJ2-5, reads KAGVTQTPRYLIKTRGQQVTLSCSPISGHRSVSWYQQTPGQGLQFLFEYFSETQRNKGNFPGRFSGRQFSNSRSEMNVSTLELGDSALYLCASSLEPAEGAQYFGPGTRLLVL.

The rearrangement joins TRBV6-2 or TRBV6-3 to TRBJ1-1; D is uncertain. Between the trimmed V and J ends, which lost 5 bases and 1 base, there was a span of 17 bases. Looked up from germline, CDR1 is MNHEY and CDR2 is SVGEGT. This CDR3 is 16 amino acids long. The CDR3 nucleotides read TGTGCCAGCAGTACATCGGACGGACCCTCGAACACTGAAGCTTTCTTT. This gives the protein CASSTSDGPSNTEAFF.

The chain couples TRBV5-1 to TRBJ1-3; D not certain. The V and J ends lost 6 bases and 0 bases respectively, with 7 bases between them. This CDR3 is built from 13 residues. CDR1 and CDR2 (germline): SGHRS, YFSETQ. The CDR3 DNA is TGCGCCAGCACTGAGGACTCTGGAAACACCATATATTTT. Its translation is CASTEDSGNTIYF.

This chain uses TRBV12-5 with TRBJ1-5; D possibly corresponds to TRBD1 (6 bases). Looked up from germline, CDR1 is LGHNT and CDR2 is FRNRAP. The V end was cut by 0 bases, the J end by 4 bases, with 16 bases between. The CDR3 is 17 amino acids. The DNA of the CDR3 is TGTGCTAGTGGTTTGGTACTGGGGGCAGGGGTAAATCAGCCCCAGCATTTT. The encoded protein is CASGLVLGAGVNQPQHF. Full variable domain (missing parts from reference TRBV12-5 and TRBJ1-5): DARVTQTPRHKVTEMGQEVTMRCQPILGHNTVFWYRQTMMQGLELLAYFRNRAPLDDSGMPKDRFSAEMPDATLATLKIQPSEPRDSAVYFCASGLVLGAGVNQPQHFGDGTRLSIL.

The genes are TRBV30 and TRBJ2-2; no reliable D call. This CDR3 comprises 13 residues. Germline assignment: CDR1 GTSNPN and CDR2 SVGIG (reference sequence). The V and J ends lost 2 bases and 1 base respectively, with 5 bases between them. CDR3 sequence: CAWSPGNTGELFF. The DNA for the CDR3 is TGTGCCTGGAGTCCCGGGAACACCGGGGAGCTGTTTTTT.

This rearrangement joins TRBV30 to TRBJ1-1, with TRBD1 as a possible D gene (6 bases). The CDR3 contains 13 residues. Germline CDR1 GTSNPN, CDR2 SVGIG (reference sequence). Trimming removed 0 bases from V and 10 bases from J, with 15 bases in between. The CDR3 DNA reads TGTGCCTGGAGTGTTACACAGGGATTAGGAGCTTTCTTT. This encodes CAWSVTQGLGAFF.

The chain has TRBV5-4 and TRBJ1-1; TRBD1 is a possible D gene (6 bases). CDR3 length equals 17 residues. The germline V gene encodes CDR1 SGHNT and CDR2 YYREEE (reference sequence). Between the trimmed V and J ends, which lost 0 bases and 1 base, there was a span of 16 bases. CDR3 DNA sequence: TGTGCCAGCAGCTTGGCGGGGGCCCCGGCCCCGAACACTGAAGCTTTCTTT. Protein product: CASSLAGAPAPNTEAFF.

The CDR3 DNA sequence: TGTGCCAGAAGTTTTGGGACCGGCTATAATAAAGCCAAAAACATTCAGTACTTC. Protein sequence: CARSFGTGYNKAKNIQYF. The gene calls are TRBV19 and TRBJ2-4, with D perhaps being TRBD1 or TRBD2 (5 bases each). The CDR3 runs to 18 residues. Trimming shortened V by 9 bases and J by 0 bases, and 24 bases separated the two germline ends. Germline CDR1 LNHDA, CDR2 SQIVND (reference sequence). Using reference TRBV19 and TRBJ2-4 for the parts outside the CDR3, the full variable domain is DGGITQSPKYLFRKEGQNVTLSCEQNLNHDAMYWYRQDPGQGLRLIYYSQIVNDFQKGDIAEGYSVSREKKESFPLTVTSAQKNPTAFYLCARSFGTGYNKAKNIQYFGAGTRLSVL.

CDR3 sequence (DNA): TGTGCCAGTAGTATAGAGGGGCAGGGGGCCGGCGAGCAGTACTTC. Translation: CASSIEGQGAGEQYF. This chain uses TRBV19 with TRBJ2-7, with 8 bases aligning to TRBD1. CDR1 and CDR2 (germline): LNHDA, SQIVND (reference sequence). This CDR3 region has 15 residues. V dropped 0 bases and J dropped 6; count of bases not matched to a gene: 7.

The chain carries TRBV7-2 and TRBJ1-2; D gene uncertain. The CDR3 spans 12 residues. Germline CDR1 SGHTA, CDR2 FQGNSA. The ends were cut back, 5 bases at V and 4 bases at J, with 8 bases in the middle. The chain's CDR3 is CASSSSTYGYTF. The CDR3 DNA sequence: TGTGCCAGCAGCAGTTCAACCTATGGCTACACCTTC.

The J gene is TRBJ2-7, the V gene TRBV3-1 (or the pseudogene TRBV3-2); D not certain. The germline gives CDR1 LGHDT, CDR2 YNNKEL (reference sequence). CDR3 size: 11 residues. V was cut by 4 bases and J by 3 bases, with 4 bases left in between. The CDR3 region is CASSRDYEQYF. The CDR3 DNA follows: TGTGCCAGCAGCCGAGACTACGAGCAGTACTTC.

The chain couples TRBV21-1 to TRBJ1-1. TRBV21-1 is an annotated pseudogene. The length of the CDR3 is 15 residues. This chain's CDR3 is CASSAGAGGGTEAFF. CDR3 DNA: TGTGCCAGCAGCGCCGGAGCGGGAGGGGGAACTGAAGCTTTCTTT.

The chain is built from TRBV12-5 and TRBJ1-2; D uncertain. The germline CDR1 and CDR2 sequences are LGHNT and FRNRAP. V was clipped by 5 bases and J by 8 bases, with 18 bases between them. CDR3 length: 14 amino acids. The CDR3 loop is CASGPPGPTLGYTF. CDR3 bases: TGTGCTAGTGGTCCCCCCGGGCCTACCCTGGGCTACACCTTC.

The V and J genes are TRBV29-1 and TRBJ1-1; 7 bases map to TRBD1. Germline trimming cut 6 bases from V and 1 base from J; bases unmatched to any gene: 8. This CDR3 comprises 14 residues. Germline CDR1 SQVTM, CDR2 ANQGSEA. CDR3 nucleotides: TGCAGCGTGACGGCCGGGACAGCGAACACTGAAGCTTTCTTT. Protein sequence: CSVTAGTANTEAFF.

The chain uses TRBV18 and TRBJ2-3; D may be TRBD2 (6 bases). Germline CDR1 is KGHSH and CDR2 is LQKENI. The CDR3 loop spans 14 amino acids. The germline V and J ends were trimmed by 2 bases and 1 base, with 7 bases remaining between them. Here the CDR3 reads CASSPAGRTDTQYF. Here the CDR3 DNA reads TGTGCCAGCTCACCAGCGGGGCGCACAGATACGCAGTATTTT.

CDR3 sequence: CANDPSGASPLHF. CDR3 sequence (DNA): TGTGCCAACGACCCCTCGGGGGCTTCACCCCTCCACTTT. The V call is TRBV7-3, the J call TRBJ1-6, with D possibly TRBD1 on 6 matching bases. V gave up 10 bases and J gave up 9 bases, with 16 bases separating them. The CDR3 totals 13 residues. CDR1 and CDR2 from the germline V gene are SGHTA and FQGTGA.

The CDR3 coding sequence is TGTGCCAGCAGTTTAGCACAGTGGGGGGAAGCTTTCTTT. Translated, it gives CASSLAQWGEAFF. The chain links TRBV27 to TRBJ1-1, with D possibly TRBD1 on 5 matching bases. Per germline, CDR1 MNHEY and CDR2 SMNVEV (reference sequence). The CDR3 length is 13 residues. Trimming pared 2 bases from V and 8 bases from J, leaving 12 bases between.

The chain links TRBV3-1 (or the pseudogene TRBV3-2) to TRBJ1-1; D not resolved. Deletions cut 1 base from V and 5 bases from J, with 8 bases between. CDR3 length equals 13 residues. Germline assignment: CDR1 LGHDT and CDR2 YNNKEL (reference sequence). Here the CDR3 DNA reads TGTGCCAGCAGCCAAGCAGTGGGGACTGAAGCTTTCTTT. As protein: CASSQAVGTEAFF.

The CDR3 sequence: CASSRAGEGSNQPQHF. The CDR3 DNA reads as TGTGCCAGCTCCCGCGCGGGGGAGGGAAGCAATCAGCCCCAGCATTTT. The chain links TRBV28 to TRBJ1-5, with TRBD1 as a possible D gene (5 bases). The CDR3 covers 16 residues. Trimming pared 8 bases from V and 1 base from J, leaving 18 bases between. In germline, CDR1 is MDHEN, CDR2 SYDVKM.

The rearrangement links TRBV28 to TRBJ1-5; D not certain. V was cut by 5 bases and J by 5 bases, with 22 bases left in between. The CDR3 runs to 17 residues. Germline CDR1 MDHEN, CDR2 SYDVKM. The CDR3 loop is CASSARHEIRPHQPQHF. The CDR3 coding sequence is TGTGCCAGCAGTGCCCGCCACGAAATCCGACCCCATCAGCCCCAGCATTTT.

The genes are TRBV7-8 and TRBJ1-5, with D possibly being TRBD1 (5 bases). CDR3 length: 15 residues. V lost 0 bases to trimming and J lost 3 bases, with 9 bases between them. The germline CDR1 and CDR2 sequences are SGHVS and FQNEAQ. The CDR3 bases are TGTGCCAGCAGCTTAGCGCAGGGTTACAATCAGCCCCAGCATTTT. Encoded protein: CASSLAQGYNQPQHF.

The rearrangement uses TRBV12-3 or TRBV12-4 and TRBJ1-3, with unresolved D. V lost 7 bases and J lost 0, with 4 bases in between. The CDR3 extends over 12 amino acids. In DNA form, the CDR3 reads TGTGCCAGCACCATCTCTGGAAACACCATATATTTT. It yields the protein CASTISGNTIYF.

The chain has TRBV19 and TRBJ1-1; D is undetermined. The CDR3 runs 17 residues. Germline-derived CDR1 and CDR2 are LNHDA and SQIVND (reference sequence). The ends were cut back, 5 bases at V and 0 bases at J, with 19 bases in the middle. This CDR3 reads CASSSRARLGMNTEAFF. The CDR3 DNA is TGTGCCAGTAGTTCACGGGCCAGGTTGGGGATGAACACTGAAGCTTTCTTT.

V gene TRBV7-8 combines with J gene TRBJ2-3; D is unresolved. Germline V lookup: CDR1 SGHVS, CDR2 FQNEAQ. The CDR3 is made up of 17 amino acids. Trimming took off 5 bases at V and 0 bases at J, with 18 bases between the two ends. CDR3 loop: CASSNPYDRSSTDTQYF. For the CDR3, the DNA is TGTGCCAGCAGCAACCCATACGACCGATCTAGCACAGATACGCAGTATTTT.